The 10 T cell receptor beta chains given below trace back to one sample, sequenced in a study of CD8 T cells in Susac syndrome. Roughly 0.45 to 1 ug RNA was reverse transcribed with random hexamers. TCRdb passed the immunoSEQ multiplex PCR reads through MiXCR, listing each CDR3 protein once. The sample lists roughly 200,000 distinct CDR3 sequences, around 95% seen once, with around 0.076% in the top ten. The specimen was CD4+ T cells from PBMCs. The source of these receptors is a human donor with multiple sclerosis.

This clonotype came up once. The chain combines TRBV4-1 with TRBJ2-5, with D perhaps matching TRBD1 (5 bases). V gave up 1 base and J gave up 5 bases, with 11 bases separating them. The CDR3 loop spans 14 amino acids. Germline CDR1 reads MGHRA; CDR2 reads YSYEKL. CDR3 protein: CASSQAKTEETQYF. The CDR3 DNA reads TGCGCCAGCAGCCAAGCCAAGACAGAGGAGACCCAGTACTTC.

The chain links TRBV24-1 to TRBJ1-3; the D is unclear. The ends were cut back, 3 bases at V and 0 bases at J, with 5 bases in the middle. The V gene's germline CDR1 is KGHDR and CDR2 SFDVKD. This CDR3 has 14 amino acids. CDR3 amino acids: CATSDPLSGNTIYF. CDR3 nucleotide sequence: TGTGCCACCAGTGATCCCCTCTCTGGAAACACCATATATTTT.

V gene TRBV7-9 combines with J gene TRBJ1-1; no clear D gene. V dropped 4 bases and J dropped 4 bases, with 13 bases sitting between them. The CDR3 totals 14 residues. CDR1 is SEHNR and CDR2 is FQNEAQ in the germline V gene (reference sequence). The CDR3 spells CASSSGLQGTEAFF. The CDR3, as DNA: TGTGCCAGCAGCTCCGGTCTTCAAGGCACTGAAGCTTTCTTT.

This clonotype occurred once. V gene TRBV3-1 combines with J gene TRBJ2-7; D possibly uses TRBD1 or TRBD2 (5 bases each). Trimming shortened V by 1 base and J by 4 bases, and 8 bases separated the two germline ends. The germline gives CDR1 LGHDT, CDR2 YNNKEL (reference sequence). The length of the CDR3 is 13 residues. The CDR3 DNA sequence: TGTGCCAGCAGCCAAGTCAGGGAGTACGAGCAGTACTTC. Translation gives CASSQVREYEQYF.

This chain connects TRBV7-9 to TRBJ1-6; D ambiguous. This CDR3 is built from 14 residues. Germline values: CDR1 SEHNR, CDR2 FQNEAQ (reference sequence). The ends were cut back, 4 bases at V and 9 bases at J, with 13 bases in the middle. The CDR3 DNA reads as TGTGCCAGCAGCTCTCAACTAGATGGTTCACCCCTCCACTTT. It yields the protein CASSSQLDGSPLHF. Full variable domain (remainder filled in from reference TRBV7-9 and TRBJ1-6): DTGVSQNPRHKITKRGQNVTFRCDPISEHNRLYWYRQTLGQGPEFLTYFQNEAQLEKSRLLSDRFSAERPKGSFSTLEIQRTEQGDSAMYLCASSSQLDGSPLHFGNGTRLTVT.

This sequence joins TRBV9 and TRBJ1-6, with D possibly matching TRBD1 (6 bases). Germline V gives CDR1 SGDLS, CDR2 YYNGEE. The CDR3 covers 15 residues. The V end lost 0 bases, the J end lost 9 bases, and 13 bases lay between the germline ends. CDR3 loop: CASSVDGGSGSPLHF. CDR3 nucleotide sequence: TGTGCCAGCAGCGTAGACGGGGGCTCAGGTTCACCCCTCCACTTT.

The chain uses TRBV14 and TRBJ2-1; D unresolved. Per the germline V gene, CDR1 is SGHDN and CDR2 is FVKESK. The ends were cut back, 1 base at V and 3 bases at J, with 4 bases in the middle. CDR3 size: 13 residues. The CDR3 here is CASSQAGYNEQFF. DNA for the CDR3: TGTGCCAGCAGCCAAGCAGGCTACAATGAGCAGTTCTTC.

This sequence joins TRBV7-2 and TRBJ2-1; possibly TRBD1 or TRBD2 for D (5 bases each). Germline V gene sequence: CDR1 SGHTA, CDR2 FQGNSA. Trimming left V 5 bases short and J 3 bases short, with 14 bases between. This CDR3 is 15 amino acids long. The CDR3 spells CASSLGASYYNEQFF. CDR3 nucleotide sequence: TGTGCCAGCAGCCTCGGGGCGTCCTACTACAATGAGCAGTTCTTC.

V usage is TRBV30 and J usage is TRBJ2-3; D may be TRBD2 (6 bases). Trimming removed 1 base at V and 6 bases at J, with 17 bases between. This CDR3 has 15 amino acids. CDR1 GTSNPN and CDR2 SVGIG come from the germline V gene (reference sequence). CDR3 sequence: CAWSEGGARGDTQYF. The CDR3 region has the DNA TGTGCCTGGAGTGAAGGCGGGGCGCGAGGTGATACGCAGTATTTT.

V usage is TRBV24-1 and J usage is TRBJ2-1, with D possibly TRBD2 on 6 matching bases. The CDR3 extends over 14 amino acids. CDR1 is KGHDR, CDR2 SFDVKD, per germline. Trimming removed 4 bases from V and 9 bases from J, with 15 bases in between. The CDR3 protein is CATSDPDLGGEQFF. DNA for the CDR3: TGTGCCACCAGTGACCCGGACCTCGGGGGTGAGCAGTTCTTC.